This T cell receptor (beta chain) was profiled in a study of CD8+ T cells in alopecia areata. Study details: Oral tofacitinib, 5 to 10 mg twice daily, was given in an open-label trial.

Only a few counts were recorded for this clone. Its antigen is still unknown. Study-wide findings and caveats: Normal scalp showed lower clonality than lesional scalp, especially alopecia totalis/universalis.

Extracted RNA was reverse transcribed into cDNA, the sequencing template. Sequencing used immunoSEQ multiplex PCR; TCRdb keeps in-frame clones, though not all of them. The profile shows more than 110,000 clones, around 60% of them singletons. This CDR3 is 14 amino acids long. Germline CDR1 reads SGHNT; CDR2 reads YYREEE (reference sequence). With 2 bases removed from V and 8 bases from J, the gap between germline ends came to 16 bases. The chain employs TRBV5-4 and TRBJ1-2; a possible D gene is TRBD1 (6 bases). The clonotype comes from a human donor with alopecia areata. The sequenced sample was CD4+ T cells sorted from blood, obtained at week 0. This chain's CDR3 is CASSLQGRGGGYTF. CDR3 nucleotides: TGTGCCAGCAGCTTACAGGGCCGCGGGGGCGGCTACACCTTC.